A single sample gave rise to the 24 T cell receptor beta chains below, sequenced in a study of metastatic and nonmetastatic thyroid tumors. TCRdb re-analyzed the PCR reads using MiXCR. In the table there are around 30,000 clones, over 10% of which are singletons. Ahead of thyroid surgery, no patient had received treatment of any kind. The sequenced material came from blood. These receptors were taken from a female donor with papillary thyroid cancer or a benign thyroid nodule (not recorded which). Some clones in this sample may be carry-over from other donors' samples.

The table lists this clone with many counts. The chain has TRBV9 and TRBJ2-3; D perhaps matches TRBD2 (6 bases). This CDR3 contains 15 residues. CDR1 and CDR2 (germline): SGDLS, YYNGEE. V shed 4 bases and J shed 2 bases, with 14 bases lying between them. CDR3 DNA: TGTGCCAGCAGCCGAGGGAGGACACACACAGATACGCAGTATTTT. As protein: CASSRGRTHTDTQYF.

Only a few counts were recorded for this clone. V is TRBV19 and J is TRBJ2-7; D possibly corresponds to TRBD2 (6 bases). Germline CDR1 LNHDA, CDR2 SQIVND (reference sequence). Trimming took off 5 bases at V and 3 bases at J, with 14 bases between the two ends. This CDR3 contains 14 residues. CDR3 sequence (DNA): TGTGCCAGTAGTGCTACTATCGGGAGCTACGAGCAGTACTTC. Protein: CASSATIGSYEQYF.

V usage is TRBV6-1 and J usage is TRBJ2-6; D not resolved. Germline CDR1 is MNHNS and CDR2 is SASEGT. V lost 6 bases, J lost 0 bases, and 15 bases lay in between. The length of the CDR3 is 17 residues. The CDR3 DNA follows: TGTGCCAGCAGACAGAGTTCCCGTATCTCTGGGGCCAACGTCCTGACTTTC. Encoded protein: CASRQSSRISGANVLTF.

The chain recombines TRBV20-1 with TRBJ2-1; perhaps TRBD2 as D (6 bases). CDR1 is DFQATT, CDR2 SNEGSKA, per germline (reference sequence). This CDR3 contains 15 residues. V gave up 0 bases and J gave up 7 bases, with 16 bases separating them. The CDR3 DNA reads TGCAGTGCTAGAGATGGGCGGGATGGTGGGAATGAGCAGTTCTTC. Protein sequence: CSARDGRDGGNEQFF.

This clone was seen many times. The rearrangement uses TRBV20-1 and TRBJ2-1; perhaps TRBD1 as D (6 bases). V lost 0 bases and J 3 bases, leaving 9 bases between the germline ends. Germline V gene sequence: CDR1 DFQATT, CDR2 SNEGSKA (reference sequence). CDR3 length: 14 amino acids. CDR3 DNA sequence: TGCAGTGCTAGAGAGGTCAGGGGCTACAATGAGCAGTTCTTC. Translation: CSAREVRGYNEQFF.

This clone occurred many times. The chain links TRBV3-1 to TRBJ2-7; tentatively, D is TRBD1 (6 bases). V was cut by 4 bases and J by 3 bases, with 13 bases left in between. This CDR3 contains 14 residues. The V gene's germline CDR1 is LGHDT and CDR2 YNNKEL (reference sequence). The CDR3 DNA sequence: TGTGCCAGCAGCCCCCGTGGACAGCGCTACGAGCAGTACTTC. It yields the protein CASSPRGQRYEQYF.

This clone counts as medium-sized. The chain joins TRBV20-1 to TRBJ1-5; D gene unclear. Germline V gene lookup returns CDR1 DFQATT and CDR2 SNEGSKA (reference sequence). The V gene lost 6 bases and the J gene lost 1 base, with 10 bases spanning the gap. CDR3 length equals 13 residues. Written as DNA, the CDR3 is TGCAGTGCCCGCTGGGCGAGCAATCAGCCCCAGCATTTT. Encoded protein: CSARWASNQPQHF.

This chain joins TRBV20-1 and TRBJ2-2; TRBD2 aligns across 13 bases. This CDR3 is built from 16 residues. CDR1 and CDR2 from the germline V gene are DFQATT and SNEGSKA (reference sequence). J was trimmed by 3 bases and V by 0 bases; bases with no gene match: 1. In nucleotides, the CDR3 is TGCAGTGCTAGAGAACTAGCGGGAGGGGACACCGGGGAGCTGTTTTTT. It is translated as CSARELAGGDTGELFF.

This clone was recorded many times. Sequence at one end of the junction differs from germline and may be a read error. The V call is TRBV7-2, the J call TRBJ1-1; D is uncertain. CDR1 SGHTA and CDR2 FQGNSA come from the germline V gene. The CDR3 covers 14 residues. The CDR3 DNA sequence: TGTGCCAGCAGCGTAGCAAGCATGAACACTGAAGCTTTCTTT. Translating gives CASSVASMNTEAFF.

Many counts were recorded for this clone. The chain carries TRBV7-2 and TRBJ2-7; D perhaps matches TRBD2 (6 bases). This CDR3 is built from 14 residues. Per the germline V gene, CDR1 is SGHTA and CDR2 is FQGNSA. V lost 5 bases and J 5 bases, leaving 16 bases between the germline ends. The CDR3 here is CASSPDGGRNEQYF. The DNA of the CDR3 is TGTGCCAGCAGCCCAGACGGGGGTAGGAACGAGCAGTACTTC.

The sample holds many counts of this clone. V is TRBV4-2 and J is TRBJ2-1; 7 nucleotides match TRBD2. Unmatched junction bases numbered 1, after V lost 0 bases and J lost 2 bases. CDR3 size: 15 residues. Germline CDR1 reads LGHNA; CDR2 reads YNFKEQ. Here the CDR3 DNA reads TGTGCCAGCAGCCAAGAAGCGGGAACCTACAATGAGCAGTTCTTC. This gives the protein CASSQEAGTYNEQFF.

This clone was observed many times. The V and J genes are TRBV24-1 and TRBJ2-2; 13 nucleotides agree with TRBD2. The germline gives CDR1 KGHDR, CDR2 SFDVKD. The CDR3 is 17 amino acids. After removal of 3 bases from V and 6 bases from J, the junction contained 6 bases not matched to a gene. The CDR3 DNA reads TGTGCCACCAGTGATACGACTAGCGGGAGGTCGGCCGGGGAGCTGTTTTTT. It codes for CATSDTTSGRSAGELFF.

This clone was counted ten times or more. The chain links TRBV19 to TRBJ2-2; unclear D gene. The CDR3 is 13 residues long. The germline CDR1 and CDR2 sequences are LNHDA and SQIVND (reference sequence). With 2 bases removed from V and 0 bases from J, the gap between germline ends came to 1 base. The CDR3 DNA follows: TGTGCCAGTAGTATACCGAACACCGGGGAGCTGTTTTTT. Its translation: CASSIPNTGELFF.

This clone was seen many times. The rearrangement links TRBV28 to TRBJ1-2, with TRBD1 matching over 8 bases. Losses at the gene ends were 8 bases for V and 5 bases for J; bases not matched to a gene: 7. Germline V CDR1 and CDR2: MDHEN, SYDVKM. This CDR3 is built from 13 residues. As DNA, the CDR3 is TGTGCCAGCTCTGGGACAGGACTTTATGGCTACACCTTC. Protein product: CASSGTGLYGYTF.

Remarks on this clone: It may be a read error: a sequence one base away is much more abundant. The chain recombines TRBV12-5 with TRBJ2-2; TRBD2 matches at 8 bases. CDR3 length equals 16 residues. The V gene end was trimmed by 0 bases and the J gene end by 6 bases; junction bases not matched to a gene: 6. CDR1 is LGHNT, CDR2 FRNRAP, per germline. The CDR3 DNA follows: TGTGCTAGTGGTTTGGTACTAACGGGAGGGCCCGGGGAGCTGTTTTTT. Translating gives CASGLVLTGGPGELFF.

This clone was seen many times. The chain recombines TRBV2 with TRBJ2-6; D possibly uses TRBD1 or TRBD2 (5 bases each). The CDR3 covers 18 residues. Looked up from germline, CDR1 is SNHLY and CDR2 is FYNNEI. V gave up 2 bases and J gave up 0 bases, with 14 bases separating them. The CDR3 protein is CASSEILWGTSGANVLTF. In nucleotides, the CDR3 is TGTGCCAGCAGTGAAATTCTTTGGGGGACCTCTGGGGCCAACGTCCTGACTTTC.

This clone was detected ten times or more. It may be a read error: a sequence one base away is much more abundant. CDR3 residues: CASSLSPSGVFTDTQYF. CDR3 DNA: TGCGCCAGCAGCTTGTCGCCAAGCGGGGTATTCACAGATACGCAGTATTTT. The V gene is TRBV5-1, the J gene TRBJ2-3; TRBD2 aligns across 7 bases. The CDR3 runs to 17 residues. The V segment lost 1 base and the J segment 2 bases; nucleotides outside the gene matches: 10. Germline CDR1 is SGHRS and CDR2 is YFSETQ.

V and J are TRBV11-3 and TRBJ1-2; D uncertain. Germline lookup yields CDR1 SGHNT and CDR2 YENEEA. The V end was cut by 5 bases, the J end by 8 bases, with 18 bases between. The CDR3 extends over 14 amino acids. The CDR3 nucleotides read TGTGCCAGCAGCCACGCCAATCCCTATGCGGGCTACACCTTC. Translation: CASSHANPYAGYTF.

V usage is TRBV30 and J usage is TRBJ1-6; TRBD1 is a possible D gene (5 bases). V lost 3 bases and J lost 2, with 11 bases in between. This CDR3 is built from 15 residues. Germline assignment: CDR1 GTSNPN and CDR2 SVGIG (reference sequence). CDR3 region: CAWRRQGAYNSPLHF. The CDR3 nucleotides are TGTGCCTGGAGGCGGCAGGGTGCCTATAATTCACCCCTCCACTTT.

This chain links TRBV30 with TRBJ2-1, with 9 bases identical to TRBD2. The CDR3 has 17 amino acids. The trim removed 1 base at V and 1 base at J, leaving 8 bases unmatched. Germline V gives CDR1 GTSNPN, CDR2 SVGIG (reference sequence). This CDR3 reads CAWSGLAGVGSYNEQFF. The CDR3 region has the DNA TGTGCCTGGAGTGGGTTAGCGGGAGTCGGATCCTACAATGAGCAGTTCTTC.

Ten or more counts support this clone. The V and J genes are TRBV4-2 and TRBJ2-2; 15 nucleotides match TRBD2. Germline V gives CDR1 LGHNA, CDR2 YNFKEQ. The CDR3 extends over 16 amino acids. The J segment lost 7 bases and the V segment lost 4 bases, leaving 4 bases of the junction unmatched. CDR3 protein: CASSPGLAGGIGELFF. CDR3 nucleotides: TGTGCCAGCAGCCCAGGACTAGCGGGAGGGATCGGGGAGCTGTTTTTT.

This clone was counted a few times. V and J are TRBV12-3 or TRBV12-4 and TRBJ1-2; D call uncertain. Deletions cut 9 bases from V and 6 bases from J, with 17 bases between. CDR3 length equals 13 residues. This chain's CDR3 is CASSMGWTDGYTF. CDR3 in DNA: TGTGCCAGTAGTATGGGGTGGACGGATGGCTACACCTTC.

Sample share makes this clone medium-sized. This rearrangement joins TRBV5-1 to TRBJ2-2; 8 positions agree with TRBD2. CDR3 size: 15 residues. The germline V gene has CDR1 SGHRS and CDR2 YFSETQ. V gave up 4 bases and J gave up 5 bases; unmatched junction bases: 7. The DNA for the CDR3 is TGCGCCAGCAGCGAATGGACTAGCACTACCGGGGAGCTGTTTTTT. Protein sequence: CASSEWTSTTGELFF.

This clone is medium-sized (0.01 to 0.1%) in the sample. This chain joins TRBV12-3 or TRBV12-4 and TRBJ2-7; D might be TRBD2 (5 bases). Trimming stripped 6 bases from V and 1 base from J, with 10 bases between. The CDR3 has 13 residues. CDR3 DNA: TGTGCCAGCAGCCCCGGACTTTCCTACGAGCAGTACTTC. It encodes CASSPGLSYEQYF.